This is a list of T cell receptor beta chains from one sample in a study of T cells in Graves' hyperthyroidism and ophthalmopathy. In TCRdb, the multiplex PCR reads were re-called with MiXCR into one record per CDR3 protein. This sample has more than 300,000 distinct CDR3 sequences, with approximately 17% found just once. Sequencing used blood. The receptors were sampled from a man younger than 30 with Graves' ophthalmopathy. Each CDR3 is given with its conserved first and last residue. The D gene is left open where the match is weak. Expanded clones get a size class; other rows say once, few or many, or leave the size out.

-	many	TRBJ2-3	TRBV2	TGTGCCAGCAGTGGCGGGTTGAGCACAGATACGCAGTATTTT	CASSGGLSTDTQYF
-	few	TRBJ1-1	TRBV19	TGTGCCAGTAGTCCTCGTATGGGGTCTGAAGCTTTCTTT	CASSPRMGSEAFF
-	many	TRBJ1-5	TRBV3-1	TGTGCCAGCAGCCAAGTTTCAGGGAGCAATCAGCCCCAGCATTTT	CASSQVSGSNQPQHF
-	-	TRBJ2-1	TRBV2	TGTGCCAGCAGTGCCTCGGGGGTCAATGAGCAGTTCTTC	CASSASGVNEQFF
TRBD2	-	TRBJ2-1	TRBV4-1	TGCGCCAGCAGCCGACAAGGACTAGCGGTGTCCTACAATGAGCAGTTCTTC	CASSRQGLAVSYNEQFF
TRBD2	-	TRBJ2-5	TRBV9	TGTGCCAGCAGCGAGCGGGGGGGACTAGCGGGGGTAGAGACCCAGTACTTC	CASSERGGLAGVETQYF
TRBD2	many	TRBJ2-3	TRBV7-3	TGTGCCAGCAGCTTGTGGGGGGCCGCGGGGGGGCACACAGATACGCAGTATTTT	CASSLWGAAGGHTDTQYF
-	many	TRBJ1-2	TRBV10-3	TGTGCCATCAGTCCCGGGCCGGCGGAGGGCTACACCTTC	CAISPGPAEGYTF
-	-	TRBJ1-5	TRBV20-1	TGCAGTGCTAGAGATGGCGGAGGCCGCCATTTCTCCCAGCCCCAGCATTTT	CSARDGGGRHFSQPQHF
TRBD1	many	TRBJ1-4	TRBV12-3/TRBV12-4	TGTGCCAGCAGTCCCCAGGGGGTATATGAAAAACTGTTTTTT	CASSPQGVYEKLFF
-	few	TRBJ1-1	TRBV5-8	TGTGCCAGCAGCGCCTTCGGGAACACTGAAGCTTTCTTT	CASSAFGNTEAFF
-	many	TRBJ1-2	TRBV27	TGTGCCAGCAGTTTAGCAGGGATGACAGGCCACTATGGCTACACCTTC	CASSLAGMTGHYGYTF
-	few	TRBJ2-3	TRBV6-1	TGTGCCAGCAGGGGGCGGAGCACAGATACGCAGTATTTT	CASRGRSTDTQYF
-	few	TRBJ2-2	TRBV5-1	TGCGCCAGCAGCTTGATTGAGAGGGGGAACACCGGGGAGCTGTTTTTT	CASSLIERGNTGELFF
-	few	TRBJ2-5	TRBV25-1	TGTGCCAGCAGTGACCTAGGTAGAGAGACCCAGTACTTC	CASSDLGRETQYF
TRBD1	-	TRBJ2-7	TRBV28	TGTGCCAGCAGTTTATGTGGGACAGGGTCCTACGAGCAGTACTTC	CASSLCGTGSYEQYF
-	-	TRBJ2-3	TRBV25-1	TGTGCCAGCAGTGTTCCGGGGGCGGATACGCAGTATTTT	CASSVPGADTQYF
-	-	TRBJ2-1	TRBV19	TGTGCCAGTAGAGGGACCCACAATGAGCAGTTCTTC	CASRGTHNEQFF
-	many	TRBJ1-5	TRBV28	TGTGCCACCCGCCCGGGAATGGATTCTGAGCGCAATCAGCCCCAGCATTTT	CATRPGMDSERNQPQHF
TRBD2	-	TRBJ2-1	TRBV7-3	TGTGCCAGCAGCTTAATCCGGGCCAGCGGGGGGGCCCTTTTTAGCTCCTACAATGAGCAGTTCTTC	CASSLIRASGGALFSSYNEQFF
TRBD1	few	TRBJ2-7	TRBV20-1	TGCAGTGGGGCCGGGACAGGGGTCAACGAGCAGTACTTC	CSGAGTGVNEQYF
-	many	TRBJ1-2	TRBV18	TGTGCCAGCTCACCACCCAGGACAGCGGAATATGGCTACACCTTC	CASSPPRTAEYGYTF
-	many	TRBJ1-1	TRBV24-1	TGTGCCACCAGTGAATCGGGAGTAAAAGCTTTCTTT	CATSESGVKAFF
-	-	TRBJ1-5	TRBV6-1	TGTGCCAGCAGTTTCAAGTTAGGCAATCAGCCCCAGCATTTT	CASSFKLGNQPQHF
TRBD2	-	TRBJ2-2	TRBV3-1	TGTGCCAGCAGCCAACTAGCGGGGGTATCCACCGGGGAGCTGTTTTTT	CASSQLAGVSTGELFF
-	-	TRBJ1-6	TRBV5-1	TGCGCCAGCAAAGGCAGGGAAAATTCACCCCTCCACTTT	CASKGRENSPLHF